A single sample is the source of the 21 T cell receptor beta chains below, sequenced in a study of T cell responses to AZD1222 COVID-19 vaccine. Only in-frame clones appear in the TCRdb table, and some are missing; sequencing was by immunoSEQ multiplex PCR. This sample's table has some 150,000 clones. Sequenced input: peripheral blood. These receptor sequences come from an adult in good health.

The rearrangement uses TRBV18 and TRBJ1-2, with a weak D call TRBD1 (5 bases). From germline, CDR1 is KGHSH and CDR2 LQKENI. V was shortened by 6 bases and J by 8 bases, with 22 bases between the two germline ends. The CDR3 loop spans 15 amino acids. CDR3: CASSPTAGTGAGYTF. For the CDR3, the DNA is TGTGCCAGCTCTCCTACCGCCGGGACCGGCGCGGGCTACACCTTC.

The CDR3: CASSPDGAVDYGYTF. The CDR3 DNA reads TGTGCCAGCTCACCAGACGGGGCGGTGGACTATGGCTACACCTTC. The V and J genes are TRBV18 and TRBJ1-2; a weak D match, TRBD1 (5 bases). V was cut by 2 bases and J by 3 bases, with 13 bases left in between. The CDR3 loop spans 15 amino acids. Looked up from germline, CDR1 is KGHSH and CDR2 is LQKENI.

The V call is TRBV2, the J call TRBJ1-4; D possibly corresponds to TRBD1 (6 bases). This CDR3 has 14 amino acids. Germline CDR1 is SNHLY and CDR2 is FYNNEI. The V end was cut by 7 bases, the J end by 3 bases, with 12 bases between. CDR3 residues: CASTGQLPNEKLFF. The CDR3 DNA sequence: TGTGCCAGCACTGGACAGCTTCCTAATGAAAAACTGTTTTTT.

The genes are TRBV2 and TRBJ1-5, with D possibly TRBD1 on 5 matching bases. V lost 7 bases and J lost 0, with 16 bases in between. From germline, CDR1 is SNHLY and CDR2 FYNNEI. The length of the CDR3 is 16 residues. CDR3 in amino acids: CASTKDRGSSNQPQHF. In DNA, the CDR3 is TGTGCCAGCACGAAAGACAGAGGCTCTAGCAATCAGCCCCAGCATTTT.

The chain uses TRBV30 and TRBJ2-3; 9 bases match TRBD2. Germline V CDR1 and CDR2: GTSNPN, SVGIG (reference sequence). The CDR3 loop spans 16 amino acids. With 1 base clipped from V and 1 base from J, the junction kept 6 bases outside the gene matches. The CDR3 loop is CAWSEIAGGGTDTQYF. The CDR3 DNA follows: TGTGCCTGGAGTGAAATCGCGGGGGGGGGCACAGATACGCAGTATTTT.

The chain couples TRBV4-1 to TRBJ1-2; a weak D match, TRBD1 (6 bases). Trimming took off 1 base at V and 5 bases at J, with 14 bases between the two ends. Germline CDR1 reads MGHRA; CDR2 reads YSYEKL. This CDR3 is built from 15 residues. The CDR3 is CASSQASGVGYGYTF. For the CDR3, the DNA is TGCGCCAGCAGCCAAGCCTCAGGGGTTGGATATGGCTACACCTTC.

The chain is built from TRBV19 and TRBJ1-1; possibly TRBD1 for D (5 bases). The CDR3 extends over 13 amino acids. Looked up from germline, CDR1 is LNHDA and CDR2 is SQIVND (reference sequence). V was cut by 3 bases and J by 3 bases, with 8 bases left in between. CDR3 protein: CASSMGVDTEAFF. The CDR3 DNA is TGTGCCAGTAGTATGGGGGTTGACACTGAAGCTTTCTTT.

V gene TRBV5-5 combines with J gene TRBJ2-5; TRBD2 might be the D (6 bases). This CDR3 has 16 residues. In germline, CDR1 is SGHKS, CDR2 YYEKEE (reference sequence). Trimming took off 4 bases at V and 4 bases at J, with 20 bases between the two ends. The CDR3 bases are TGTGCCAGCAGCCCCTCCACTAGCACCGCCTTAGAGACCCAGTACTTC. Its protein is CASSPSTSTALETQYF.

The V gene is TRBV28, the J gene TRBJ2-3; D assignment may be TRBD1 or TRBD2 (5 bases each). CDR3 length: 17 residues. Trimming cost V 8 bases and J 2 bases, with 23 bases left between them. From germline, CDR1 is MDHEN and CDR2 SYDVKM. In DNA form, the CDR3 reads TGTGCCAGCCCTCCGGACGTACTCGAGGGGAACACAGATACGCAGTATTTT. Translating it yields CASPPDVLEGNTDTQYF.

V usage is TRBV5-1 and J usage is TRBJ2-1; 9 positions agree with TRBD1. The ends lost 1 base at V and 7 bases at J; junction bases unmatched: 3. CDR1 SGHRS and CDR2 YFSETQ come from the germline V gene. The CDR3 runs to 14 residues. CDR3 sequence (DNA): TGCGCCAGCAGCTTGACGGGACAGGGAAATGAGCAGTTCTTC. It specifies CASSLTGQGNEQFF.

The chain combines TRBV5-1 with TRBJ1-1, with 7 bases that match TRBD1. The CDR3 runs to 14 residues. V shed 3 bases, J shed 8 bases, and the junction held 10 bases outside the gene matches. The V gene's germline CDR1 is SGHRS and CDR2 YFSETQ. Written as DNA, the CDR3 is TGCGCCAGCAGCTGGGACAGTGGCTTCAGGGAAGCTTTCTTT. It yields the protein CASSWDSGFREAFF. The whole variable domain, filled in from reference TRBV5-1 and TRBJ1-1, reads KAGVTQTPRYLIKTRGQQVTLSCSPISGHRSVSWYQQTPGQGLQFLFEYFSETQRNKGNFPGRFSGRQFSNSRSEMNVSTLELGDSALYLCASSWDSGFREAFFGQGTRLTVV.

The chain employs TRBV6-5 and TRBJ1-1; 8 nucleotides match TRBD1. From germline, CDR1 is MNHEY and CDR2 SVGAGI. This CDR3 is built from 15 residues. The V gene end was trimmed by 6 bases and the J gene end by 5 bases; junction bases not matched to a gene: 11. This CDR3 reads CASRRTGRSITEAFF. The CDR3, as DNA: TGTGCCAGCAGGAGGACAGGGCGGAGTATAACTGAAGCTTTCTTT.

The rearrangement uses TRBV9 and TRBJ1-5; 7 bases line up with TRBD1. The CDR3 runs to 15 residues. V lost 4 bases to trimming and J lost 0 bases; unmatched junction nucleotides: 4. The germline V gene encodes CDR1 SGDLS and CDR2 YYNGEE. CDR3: CASSPGGYSNQPQHF. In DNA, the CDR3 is TGTGCCAGCAGCCCAGGGGGGTATAGCAATCAGCCCCAGCATTTT.

The DNA of the CDR3 is TGTGCCACCAGCAGAGGGGACACCCACAATCAGCCCCAGCATTTT. Translated, it gives CATSRGDTHNQPQHF. This sequence joins TRBV15 and TRBJ1-5, with TRBD1 as a possible D gene (6 bases). With 1 base removed from V and 3 bases from J, the gap between germline ends came to 10 bases. Germline V lookup: CDR1 LNHNV, CDR2 YYDKDF (reference sequence). CDR3 length: 15 amino acids.

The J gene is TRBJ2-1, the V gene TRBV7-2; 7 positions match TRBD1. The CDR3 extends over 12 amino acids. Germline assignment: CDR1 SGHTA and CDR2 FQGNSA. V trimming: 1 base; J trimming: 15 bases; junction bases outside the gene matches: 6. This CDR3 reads CASSLVGTEGFF. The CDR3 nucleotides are TGTGCCAGCAGCTTAGTAGGGACAGAGGGGTTCTTC.

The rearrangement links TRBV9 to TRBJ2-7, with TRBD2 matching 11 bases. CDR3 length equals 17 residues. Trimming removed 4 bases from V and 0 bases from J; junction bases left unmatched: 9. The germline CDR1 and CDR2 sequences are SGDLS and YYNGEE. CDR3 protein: CASSNRPGLAGSYEQYF. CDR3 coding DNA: TGTGCCAGCAGCAATCGACCCGGACTAGCGGGCTCCTACGAGCAGTACTTC.

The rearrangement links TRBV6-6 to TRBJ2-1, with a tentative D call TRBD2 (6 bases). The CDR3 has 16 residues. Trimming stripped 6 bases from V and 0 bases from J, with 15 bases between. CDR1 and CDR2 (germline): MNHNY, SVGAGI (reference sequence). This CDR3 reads CASRSGLSSSYNEQFF. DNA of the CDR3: TGTGCCAGCAGATCGGGACTCTCGAGCTCCTACAATGAGCAGTTCTTC.

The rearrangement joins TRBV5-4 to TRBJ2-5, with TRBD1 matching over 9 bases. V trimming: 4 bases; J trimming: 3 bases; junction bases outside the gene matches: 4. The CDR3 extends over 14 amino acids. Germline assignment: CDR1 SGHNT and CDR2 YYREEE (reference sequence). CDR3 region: CASSRRTGEETQYF. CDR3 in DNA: TGTGCCAGCAGCCGGCGGACAGGGGAAGAGACCCAGTACTTC.

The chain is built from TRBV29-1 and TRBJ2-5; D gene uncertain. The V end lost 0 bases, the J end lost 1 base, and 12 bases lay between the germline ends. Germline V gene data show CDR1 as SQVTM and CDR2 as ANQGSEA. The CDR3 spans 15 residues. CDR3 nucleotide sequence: TGCAGCGTTGAAGAGGGCCGGGCCCCCCAAGAGACCCAGTACTTC. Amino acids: CSVEEGRAPQETQYF.

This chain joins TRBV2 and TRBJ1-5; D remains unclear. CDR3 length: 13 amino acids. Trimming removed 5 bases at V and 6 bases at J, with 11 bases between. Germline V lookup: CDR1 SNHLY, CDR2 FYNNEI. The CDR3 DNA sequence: TGTGCCAGCAGTCCAGGACTGGCTCAGCCCCAGCATTTT. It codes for CASSPGLAQPQHF.

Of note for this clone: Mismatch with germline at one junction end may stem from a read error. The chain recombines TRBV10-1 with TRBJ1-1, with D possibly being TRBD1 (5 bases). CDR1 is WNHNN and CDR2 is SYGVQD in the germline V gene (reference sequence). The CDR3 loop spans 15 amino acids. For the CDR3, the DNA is TGCGCCAGCAGTGAGTCGGGGGACGGGAACGCTGAAGCTTTCTTT. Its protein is CASSESGDGNAEAFF.